This entry describes one T cell receptor (beta chain). The data stem from a study of blood T cell repertoires in COVID-19. The V gene lost 10 bases and the J gene lost 4 bases, with 16 bases spanning the gap. Germline CDR1 reads MDHEN; CDR2 reads SYDVKM. CDR3 length: 13 residues. Clones were read by immunoSEQ multiplex PCR, and TCRdb kept only the in-frame ones, dropping some. The repertoire holds more than 45,000 clones, about 85% seen once, with approximately 4.5% in the top ten. This clonotype was obtained from a man aged 35 to 55 with active COVID-19. Sequences were obtained from peripheral blood. The V call is TRBV28, the J call TRBJ1-2; TRBD1 is a possible D gene (5 bases). CDR3 sequence: CATAGGSRYGYTF. The CDR3 nucleotides are TGTGCCACCGCTGGGGGGTCCCGCTATGGCTACACCTTC.